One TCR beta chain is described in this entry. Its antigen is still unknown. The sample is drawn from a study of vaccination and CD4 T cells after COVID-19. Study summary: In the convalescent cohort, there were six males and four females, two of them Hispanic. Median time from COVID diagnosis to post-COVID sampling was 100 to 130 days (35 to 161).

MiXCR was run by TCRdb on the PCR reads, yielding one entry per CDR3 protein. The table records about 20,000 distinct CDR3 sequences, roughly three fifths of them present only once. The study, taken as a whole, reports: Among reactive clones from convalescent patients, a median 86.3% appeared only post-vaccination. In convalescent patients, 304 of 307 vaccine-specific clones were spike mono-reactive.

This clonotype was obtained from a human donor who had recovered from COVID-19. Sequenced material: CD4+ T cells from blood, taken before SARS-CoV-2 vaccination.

CDR3 amino acids: CASRPVLNTGELFF. The CDR3 region has the DNA TGTGCCAGCAGGCCGGTCCTTAACACCGGGGAGCTGTTTTTT. This sequence joins TRBV7-8 and TRBJ2-2; D gene unclear. The CDR3 loop spans 14 amino acids. Trimming pared 6 bases from V and 2 bases from J, leaving 10 bases between. Germline loops: CDR1 SGHVS, CDR2 FQNEAQ. The full variable domain, completed using reference TRBV7-8 and TRBJ2-2, is GAGVSQSPRYKVAKRGQDVALRCDPISGHVSLFWYQQALGQGPEFLTYFQNEAQLDKSGLPSDRFFAERPEGSVSTLKIQRTQQEDSAVYLCASRPVLNTGELFFGEGSRLTVL.